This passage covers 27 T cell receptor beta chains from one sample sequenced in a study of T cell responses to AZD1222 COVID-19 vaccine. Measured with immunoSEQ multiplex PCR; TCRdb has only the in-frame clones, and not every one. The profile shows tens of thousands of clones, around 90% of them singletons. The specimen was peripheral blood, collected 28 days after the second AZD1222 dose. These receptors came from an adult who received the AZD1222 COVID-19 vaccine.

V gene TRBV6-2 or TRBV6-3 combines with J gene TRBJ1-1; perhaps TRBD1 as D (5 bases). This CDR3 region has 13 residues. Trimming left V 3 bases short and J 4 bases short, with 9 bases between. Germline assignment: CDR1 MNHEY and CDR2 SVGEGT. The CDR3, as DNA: TGTGCCAGCAGTTATCAAGGGGTCACTGAAGCTTTCTTT. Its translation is CASSYQGVTEAFF.

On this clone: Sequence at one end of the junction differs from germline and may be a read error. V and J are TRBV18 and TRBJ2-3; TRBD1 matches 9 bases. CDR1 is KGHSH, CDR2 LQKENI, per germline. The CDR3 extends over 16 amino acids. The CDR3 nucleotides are TGTGCCAGCTCGCCACAGGGGGCTTTTAGCACAGATACGCAGTATTTT. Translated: CASSPQGAFSTDTQYF. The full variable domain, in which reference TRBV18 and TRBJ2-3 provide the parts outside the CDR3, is NAGVMQNPRHLVRRRGQEARLRCSPMKGHSHVYWYRQLPEEGLKFMVYLQKENIIDESGMPKERFSAEFPKEGPSILRIQQVVRGDSAAYFCASSPQGAFSTDTQYFGPGTRLTVL.

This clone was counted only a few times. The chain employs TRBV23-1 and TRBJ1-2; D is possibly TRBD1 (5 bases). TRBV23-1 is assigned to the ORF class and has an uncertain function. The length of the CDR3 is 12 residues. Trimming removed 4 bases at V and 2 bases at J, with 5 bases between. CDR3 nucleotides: TGCGCCAGCAGTCGGGACAACTATGGCTACACCTTC. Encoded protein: CASSRDNYGYTF.

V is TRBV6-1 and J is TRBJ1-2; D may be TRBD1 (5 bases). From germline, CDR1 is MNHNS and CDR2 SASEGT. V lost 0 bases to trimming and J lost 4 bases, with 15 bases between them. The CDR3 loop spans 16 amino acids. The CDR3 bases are TGTGCCAGCAGTGAAGCGCTTTGGCGGGGCCCCTATGGCTACACCTTC. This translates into CASSEALWRGPYGYTF.

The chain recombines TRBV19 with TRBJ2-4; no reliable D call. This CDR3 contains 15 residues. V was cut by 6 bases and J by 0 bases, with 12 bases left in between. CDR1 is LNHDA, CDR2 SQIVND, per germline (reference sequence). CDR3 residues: CASRRFPLAKNIQYF. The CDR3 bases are TGTGCCAGTAGACGGTTCCCTCTAGCCAAAAACATTCAGTACTTC.

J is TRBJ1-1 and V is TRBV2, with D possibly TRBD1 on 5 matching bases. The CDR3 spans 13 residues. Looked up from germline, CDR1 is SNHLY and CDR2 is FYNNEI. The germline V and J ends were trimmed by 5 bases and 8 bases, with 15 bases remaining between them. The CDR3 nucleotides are TGTGCCAGCAGTTCAAGGGGCCGTGGGGAAGCTTTCTTT. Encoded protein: CASSSRGRGEAFF.

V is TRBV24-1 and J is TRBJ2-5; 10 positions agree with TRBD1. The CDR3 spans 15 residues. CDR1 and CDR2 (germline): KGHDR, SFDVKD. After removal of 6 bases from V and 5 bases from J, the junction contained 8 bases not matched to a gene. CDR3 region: CATSTGQGEGETQYF. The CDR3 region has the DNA TGTGCCACCAGTACAGGACAGGGGGAGGGGGAGACCCAGTACTTC.

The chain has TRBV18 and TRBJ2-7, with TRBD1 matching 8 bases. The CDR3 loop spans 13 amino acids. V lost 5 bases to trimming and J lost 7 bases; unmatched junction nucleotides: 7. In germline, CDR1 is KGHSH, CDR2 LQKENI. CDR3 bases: TGTGCCAGCTCAAATCAGGGGGCGCGAGAGCAGTACTTC. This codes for CASSNQGAREQYF. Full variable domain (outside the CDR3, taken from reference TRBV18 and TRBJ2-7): NAGVMQNPRHLVRRRGQEARLRCSPMKGHSHVYWYRQLPEEGLKFMVYLQKENIIDESGMPKERFSAEFPKEGPSILRIQQVVRGDSAAYFCASSNQGAREQYFGPGTRLTVT.

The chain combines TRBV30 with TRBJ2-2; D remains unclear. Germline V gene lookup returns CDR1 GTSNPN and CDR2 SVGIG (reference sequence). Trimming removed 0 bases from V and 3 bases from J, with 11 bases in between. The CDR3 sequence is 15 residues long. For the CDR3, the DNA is TGTGCCTGGAGTGTACCTTTTGGGGACACCGGGGAGCTGTTTTTT. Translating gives CAWSVPFGDTGELFF.

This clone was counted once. The CDR3 sequence: CASSPGRDNSPLHF. As DNA, the CDR3 is TGTGCCAGCAGTCCCGGACGGGATAATTCACCCCTCCACTTT. J is TRBJ1-6 and V is TRBV6-4; D call uncertain. Germline V lookup: CDR1 MRHNA, CDR2 SNTAGT. V was clipped by 5 bases and J by 5 bases, with 10 bases between them. The length of the CDR3 is 14 residues.

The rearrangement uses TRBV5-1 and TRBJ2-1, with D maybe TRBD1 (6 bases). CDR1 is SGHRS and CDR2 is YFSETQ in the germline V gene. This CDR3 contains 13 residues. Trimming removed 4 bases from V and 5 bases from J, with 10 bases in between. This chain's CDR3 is CASSIGQNNEQFF. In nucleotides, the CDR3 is TGCGCCAGCAGCATCGGACAGAACAATGAGCAGTTCTTC.

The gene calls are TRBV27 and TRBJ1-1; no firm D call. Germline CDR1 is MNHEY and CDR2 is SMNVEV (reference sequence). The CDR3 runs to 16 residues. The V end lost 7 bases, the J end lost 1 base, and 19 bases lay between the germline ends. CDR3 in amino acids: CASIPQHRVRNTEAFF. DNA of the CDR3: TGTGCCAGCATACCCCAGCATAGGGTTCGGAACACTGAAGCTTTCTTT.

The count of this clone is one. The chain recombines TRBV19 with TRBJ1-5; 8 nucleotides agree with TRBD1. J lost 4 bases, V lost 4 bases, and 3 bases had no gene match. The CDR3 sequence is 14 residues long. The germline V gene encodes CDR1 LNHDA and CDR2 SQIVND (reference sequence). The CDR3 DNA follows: TGTGCCAGTAGTAGAAGGACAGGGAATCAGCCCCAGCATTTT. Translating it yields CASSRRTGNQPQHF.

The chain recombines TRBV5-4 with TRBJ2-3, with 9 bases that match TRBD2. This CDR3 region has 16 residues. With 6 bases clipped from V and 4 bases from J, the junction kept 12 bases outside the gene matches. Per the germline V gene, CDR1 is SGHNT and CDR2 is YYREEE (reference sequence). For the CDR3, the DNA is TGTGCCAGCAAAATCGATCGCGGGGGGGCATCAGATACGCAGTATTTT. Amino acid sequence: CASKIDRGGASDTQYF.

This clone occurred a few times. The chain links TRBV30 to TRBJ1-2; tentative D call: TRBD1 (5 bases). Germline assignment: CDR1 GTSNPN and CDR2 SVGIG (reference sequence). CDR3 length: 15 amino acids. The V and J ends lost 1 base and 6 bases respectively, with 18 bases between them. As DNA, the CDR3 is TGTGCCTGGAGTGACGGCTATGTATCGGGGGATGGCTACACCTTC. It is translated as CAWSDGYVSGDGYTF.

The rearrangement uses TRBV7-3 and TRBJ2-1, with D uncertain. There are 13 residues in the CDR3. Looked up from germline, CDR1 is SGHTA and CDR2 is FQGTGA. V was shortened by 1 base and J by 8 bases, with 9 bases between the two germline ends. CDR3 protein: CASSLIGNHEQFF. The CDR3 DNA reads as TGTGCCAGCAGCTTAATAGGGAATCATGAGCAGTTCTTC.

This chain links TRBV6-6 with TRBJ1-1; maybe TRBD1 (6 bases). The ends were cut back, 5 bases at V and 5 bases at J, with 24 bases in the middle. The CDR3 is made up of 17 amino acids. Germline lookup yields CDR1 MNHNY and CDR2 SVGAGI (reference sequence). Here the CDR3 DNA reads TGTGCCAGCAGTCCTTTAGAGGGACACAGGGAGGGGACTGAAGCTTTCTTT. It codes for CASSPLEGHREGTEAFF.

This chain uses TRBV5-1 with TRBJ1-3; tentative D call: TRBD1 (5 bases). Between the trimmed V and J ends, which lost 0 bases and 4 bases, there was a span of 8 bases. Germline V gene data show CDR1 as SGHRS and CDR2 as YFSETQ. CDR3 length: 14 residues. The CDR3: CASSLAGPGNTIYF. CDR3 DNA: TGCGCCAGCAGCTTGGCAGGGCCCGGAAACACCATATATTTT.

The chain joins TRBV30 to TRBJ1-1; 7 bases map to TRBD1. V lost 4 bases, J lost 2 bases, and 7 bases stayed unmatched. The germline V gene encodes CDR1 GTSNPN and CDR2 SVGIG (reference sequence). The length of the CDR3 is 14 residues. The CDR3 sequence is CAWTWDSLNTEAFF. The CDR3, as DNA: TGTGCCTGGACCTGGGACAGCTTAAACACTGAAGCTTTCTTT.

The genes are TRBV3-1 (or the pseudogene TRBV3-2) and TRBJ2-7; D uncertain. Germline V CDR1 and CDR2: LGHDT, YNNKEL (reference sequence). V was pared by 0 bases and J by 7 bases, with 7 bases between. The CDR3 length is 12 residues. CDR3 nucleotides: TGTGCCAGCAGCCAAGAAGGTCGGGAGCAGTACTTC. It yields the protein CASSQEGREQYF.

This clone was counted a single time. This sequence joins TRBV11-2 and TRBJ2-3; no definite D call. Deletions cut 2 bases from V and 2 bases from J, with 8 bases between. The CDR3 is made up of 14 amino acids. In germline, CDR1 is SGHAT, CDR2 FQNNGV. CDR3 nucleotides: TGTGCCAGCAGCTTATCAGTTACCACAGATACGCAGTATTTT. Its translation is CASSLSVTTDTQYF.

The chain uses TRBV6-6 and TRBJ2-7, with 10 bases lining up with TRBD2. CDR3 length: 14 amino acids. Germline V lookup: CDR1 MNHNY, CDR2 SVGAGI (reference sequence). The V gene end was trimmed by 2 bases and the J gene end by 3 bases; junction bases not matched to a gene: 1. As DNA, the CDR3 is TGTGCCAGCAGTTACGGGACTAGCGTCTACGAGCAGTACTTC. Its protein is CASSYGTSVYEQYF.

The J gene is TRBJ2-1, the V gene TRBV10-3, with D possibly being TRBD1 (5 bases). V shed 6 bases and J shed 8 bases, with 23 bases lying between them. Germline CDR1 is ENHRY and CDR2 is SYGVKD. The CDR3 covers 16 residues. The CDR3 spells CAISAPGSVFVDEQFF. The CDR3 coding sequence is TGTGCCATCAGCGCCCCAGGGTCCGTCTTTGTCGATGAGCAGTTCTTC.

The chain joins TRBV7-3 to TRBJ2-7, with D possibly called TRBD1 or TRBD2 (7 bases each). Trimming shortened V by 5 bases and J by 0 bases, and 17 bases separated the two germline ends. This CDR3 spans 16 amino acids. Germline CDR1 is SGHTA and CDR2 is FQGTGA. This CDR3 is CASSQGGDPSSYEQYF. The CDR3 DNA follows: TGTGCCAGCAGCCAGGGGGGGGACCCGAGCTCCTACGAGCAGTACTTC.

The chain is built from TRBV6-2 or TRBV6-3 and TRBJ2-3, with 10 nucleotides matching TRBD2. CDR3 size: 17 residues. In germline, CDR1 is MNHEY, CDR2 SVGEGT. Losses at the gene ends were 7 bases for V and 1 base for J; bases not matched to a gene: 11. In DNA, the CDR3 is TGTGCCAGCACCCCGGGACTAGCGCTTCCTGGCACAGATACGCAGTATTTT. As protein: CASTPGLALPGTDTQYF.

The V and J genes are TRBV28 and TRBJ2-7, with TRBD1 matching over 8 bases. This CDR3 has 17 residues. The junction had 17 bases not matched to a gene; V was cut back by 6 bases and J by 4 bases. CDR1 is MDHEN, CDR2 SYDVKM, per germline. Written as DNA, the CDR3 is TGTGCCAGCAGCCTTCCCGGACAGGGTACCTCTGGATACGAGCAGTACTTC. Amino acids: CASSLPGQGTSGYEQYF.

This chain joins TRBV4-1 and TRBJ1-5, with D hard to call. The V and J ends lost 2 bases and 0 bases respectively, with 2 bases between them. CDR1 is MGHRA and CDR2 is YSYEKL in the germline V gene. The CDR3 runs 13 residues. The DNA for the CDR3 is TGCGCCAGCAGCCAATCTAGCAATCAGCCCCAGCATTTT. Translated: CASSQSSNQPQHF.